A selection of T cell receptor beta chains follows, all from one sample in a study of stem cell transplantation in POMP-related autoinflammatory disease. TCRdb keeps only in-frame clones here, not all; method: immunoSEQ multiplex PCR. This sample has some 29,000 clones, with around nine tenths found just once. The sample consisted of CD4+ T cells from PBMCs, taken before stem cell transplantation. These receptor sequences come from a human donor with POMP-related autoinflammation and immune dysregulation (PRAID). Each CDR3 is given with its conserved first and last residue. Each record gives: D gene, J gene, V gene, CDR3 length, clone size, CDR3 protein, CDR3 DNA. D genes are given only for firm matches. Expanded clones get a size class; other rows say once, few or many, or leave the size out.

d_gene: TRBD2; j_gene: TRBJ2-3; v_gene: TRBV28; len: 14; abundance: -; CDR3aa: CASSLGSGRRTQYF; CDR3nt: TGTGCCAGCAGTTTGGGTAGCGGGAGGCGGACGCAGTATTTT
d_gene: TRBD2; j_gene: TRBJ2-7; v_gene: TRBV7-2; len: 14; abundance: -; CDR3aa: CASSLARSGGEQYF; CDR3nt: TGTGCCAGCAGCTTAGCGAGGAGCGGGGGGGAGCAGTACTTC
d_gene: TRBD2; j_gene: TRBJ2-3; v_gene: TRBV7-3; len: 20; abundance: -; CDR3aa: CASSLSQSSGKGRGTDTQYF; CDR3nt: TGTGCCAGCAGCTTATCCCAAAGTAGCGGGAAGGGGCGGGGCACAGATACGCAGTATTTT
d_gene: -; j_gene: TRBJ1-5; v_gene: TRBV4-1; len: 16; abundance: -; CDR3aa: CASSQDSRGRHQPQHF; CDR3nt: TGCGCCAGCAGCCAAGATAGCAGGGGAAGACATCAGCCCCAGCATTTT
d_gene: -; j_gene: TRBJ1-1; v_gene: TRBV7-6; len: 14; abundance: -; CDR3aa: CASSGGLGDTEAFF; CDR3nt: TGTGCCAGCAGCGGAGGACTGGGGGACACTGAAGCTTTCTTT
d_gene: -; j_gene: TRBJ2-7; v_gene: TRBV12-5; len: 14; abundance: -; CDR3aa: CASVPLGRDYEQYF; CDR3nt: TGTGCTAGTGTTCCCCTAGGCAGGGACTACGAGCAGTACTTC
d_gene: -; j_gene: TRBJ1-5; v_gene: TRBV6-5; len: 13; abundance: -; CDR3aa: CASSYTTDQPQHF; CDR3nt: TGTGCCAGCAGTTACACGACAGATCAGCCCCAGCATTTT
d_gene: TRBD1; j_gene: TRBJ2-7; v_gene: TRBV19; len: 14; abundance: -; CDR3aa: CASSPYRGEDEQYF; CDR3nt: TGTGCCAGTAGTCCGTACAGGGGAGAAGACGAGCAGTACTTC
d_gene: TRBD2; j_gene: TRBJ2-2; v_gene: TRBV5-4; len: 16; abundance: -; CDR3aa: CASSSRTSGSGGELFF; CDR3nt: TGTGCCAGCAGCTCGAGGACTAGCGGGTCGGGCGGGGAGCTGTTTTTT
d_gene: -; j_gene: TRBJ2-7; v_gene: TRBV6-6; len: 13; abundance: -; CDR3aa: CASSYNGIYEQYF; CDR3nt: TGTGCCAGCAGTTATAACGGGATCTACGAGCAGTACTTC
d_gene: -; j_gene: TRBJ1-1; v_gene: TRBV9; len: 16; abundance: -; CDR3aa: CASSPPLWGAGTEAFF; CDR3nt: TGTGCCAGCAGCCCACCCCTGTGGGGGGCGGGGACTGAAGCTTTCTTT
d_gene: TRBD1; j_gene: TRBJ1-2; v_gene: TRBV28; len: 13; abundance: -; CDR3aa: CASRGGWGYGYTF; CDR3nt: TGTGCCAGCAGAGGGGGCTGGGGCTATGGCTACACCTTC
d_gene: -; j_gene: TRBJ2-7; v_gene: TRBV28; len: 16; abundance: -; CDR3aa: CASSTVYRGGSYEQYF; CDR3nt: TGTGCCAGCAGTACTGTCTACAGGGGAGGTTCCTACGAGCAGTACTTC
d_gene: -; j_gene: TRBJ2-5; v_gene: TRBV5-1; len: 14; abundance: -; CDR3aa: CASSTAPPQETQYF; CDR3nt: TGCGCCAGCAGTACAGCCCCCCCCCAAGAGACCCAGTACTTC
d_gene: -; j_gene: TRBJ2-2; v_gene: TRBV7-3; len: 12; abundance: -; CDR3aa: CASSLWGGELFF; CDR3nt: TGTGCCAGCAGCTTATGGGGAGGGGAGCTGTTTTTT
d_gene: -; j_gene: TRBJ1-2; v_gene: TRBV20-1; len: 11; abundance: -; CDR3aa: CSARETNGYTF; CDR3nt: TGCAGTGCTAGAGAAACTAATGGCTACACCTTC
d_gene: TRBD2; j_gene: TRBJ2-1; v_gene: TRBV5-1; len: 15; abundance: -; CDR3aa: CASSLGPSGSREQFF; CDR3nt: TGCGCCAGCAGCTTGGGACCGAGCGGGAGCCGTGAGCAGTTCTTC
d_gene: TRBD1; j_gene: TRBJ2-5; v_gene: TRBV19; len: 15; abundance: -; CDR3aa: CASSTYQGVQETQYF; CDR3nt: TGTGCCAGTAGTACCTACCAGGGGGTCCAAGAGACCCAGTACTTC
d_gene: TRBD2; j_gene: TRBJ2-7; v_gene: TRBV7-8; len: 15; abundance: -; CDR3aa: CASSYSGSLAYEQYF; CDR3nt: TGTGCCAGCAGTTATAGCGGGAGTCTCGCCTACGAGCAGTACTTC
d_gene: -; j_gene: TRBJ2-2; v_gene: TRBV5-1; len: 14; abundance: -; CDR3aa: CASSLVEGGGELFF; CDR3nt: TGCGCCAGCAGCTTGGTAGAAGGCGGCGGGGAGCTGTTTTTT
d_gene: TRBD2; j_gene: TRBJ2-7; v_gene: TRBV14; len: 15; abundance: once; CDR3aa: CASSSREAGAYEQYF; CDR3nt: TGTGCCAGCAGCTCCCGGGAGGCCGGGGCCTACGAGCAGTACTTC
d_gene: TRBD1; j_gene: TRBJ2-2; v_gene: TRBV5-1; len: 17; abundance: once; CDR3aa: CASSYLQGARGTGELFF; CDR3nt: TGCGCCAGCAGCTACTTACAGGGGGCGAGGGGCACCGGGGAGCTGTTTTTT
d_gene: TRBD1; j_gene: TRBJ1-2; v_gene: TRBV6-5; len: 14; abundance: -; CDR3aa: CASREDRELYGYTF; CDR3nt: TGTGCCAGCAGAGAAGACAGGGAACTCTATGGCTACACCTTC
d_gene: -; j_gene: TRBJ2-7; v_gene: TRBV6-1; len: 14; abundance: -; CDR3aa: CASSELGGAYEQYF; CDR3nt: TGTGCCAGCAGTGAATTGGGGGGCGCCTACGAGCAGTACTTC
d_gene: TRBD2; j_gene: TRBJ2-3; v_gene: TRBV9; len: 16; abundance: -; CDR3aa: CASSPTGTSGLDTQYF; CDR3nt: TGTGCCAGCAGCCCCACCGGGACTAGCGGTCTGGATACGCAGTATTTT
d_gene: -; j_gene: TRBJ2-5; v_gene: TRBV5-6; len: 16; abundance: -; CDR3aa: CASSLLQGTYQETQYF; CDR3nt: TGTGCCAGCAGCTTGTTGCAGGGGACCTACCAAGAGACCCAGTACTTC
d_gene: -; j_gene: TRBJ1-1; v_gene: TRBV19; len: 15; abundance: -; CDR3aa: CASSIGTPLNTEAFF; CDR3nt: TGTGCCAGTAGTATCGGGACACCTCTTAACACTGAAGCTTTCTTT
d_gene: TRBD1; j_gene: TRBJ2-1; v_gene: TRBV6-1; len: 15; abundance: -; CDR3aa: CASRMGGQGGDEQFF; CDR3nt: TGTGCCAGCAGGATGGGGGGACAGGGAGGGGATGAGCAGTTCTTC
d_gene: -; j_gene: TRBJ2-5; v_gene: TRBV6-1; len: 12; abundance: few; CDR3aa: CASSVQKETQYF; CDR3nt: TGTGCCAGCAGTGTACAGAAAGAGACCCAGTACTTC
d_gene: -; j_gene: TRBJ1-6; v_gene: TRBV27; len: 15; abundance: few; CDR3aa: CASSFRSNSNSPLHF; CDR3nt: TGTGCCAGCAGTTTTCGGTCAAATAGCAATTCACCCCTCCACTTT
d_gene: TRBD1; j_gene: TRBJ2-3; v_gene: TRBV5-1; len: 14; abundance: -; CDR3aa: CASSPQGSTDTQYF; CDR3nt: TGCGCCAGCAGTCCACAGGGGAGCACAGATACGCAGTATTTT
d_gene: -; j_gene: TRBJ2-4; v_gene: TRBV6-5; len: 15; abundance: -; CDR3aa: CASRRGDLAKNIQYF; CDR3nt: TGTGCCAGCAGAAGGGGTGATTTAGCCAAAAACATTCAGTACTTC
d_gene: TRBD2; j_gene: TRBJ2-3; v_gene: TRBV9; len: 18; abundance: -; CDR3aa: CASSGGLAGVEWADTQYF; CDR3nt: TGTGCCAGCAGCGGCGGACTAGCGGGAGTAGAGTGGGCAGATACGCAGTATTTT
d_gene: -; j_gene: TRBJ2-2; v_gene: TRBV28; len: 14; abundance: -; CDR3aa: CASLESAGTGELFF; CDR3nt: TGTGCCAGTTTAGAGTCGGCCGGGACCGGGGAGCTGTTTTTT
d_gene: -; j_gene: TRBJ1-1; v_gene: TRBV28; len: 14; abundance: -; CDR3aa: CASSSGARSTEAFF; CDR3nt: TGTGCCAGCAGTTCGGGGGCAAGGAGCACTGAAGCTTTCTTT
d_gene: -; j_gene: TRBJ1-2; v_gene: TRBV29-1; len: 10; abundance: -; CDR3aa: CSVEWGGYTF; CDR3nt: TGCAGCGTTGAATGGGGGGGCTACACCTTC
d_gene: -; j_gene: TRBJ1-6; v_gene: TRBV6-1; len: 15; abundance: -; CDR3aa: CASSEVWGGRSPLHF; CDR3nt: TGTGCCAGCAGTGAAGTCTGGGGAGGAAGGTCACCCCTCCACTTT
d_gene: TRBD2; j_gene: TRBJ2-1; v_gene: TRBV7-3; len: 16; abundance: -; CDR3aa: CASSPPSGNQYNEQFF; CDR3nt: TGTGCCAGCAGCCCCCCTAGCGGGAATCAGTACAATGAGCAGTTCTTC
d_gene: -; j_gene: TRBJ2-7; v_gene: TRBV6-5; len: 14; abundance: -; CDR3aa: CASSYKGDSYEQYF; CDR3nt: TGTGCCAGCAGTTACAAAGGGGACTCCTACGAGCAGTACTTC
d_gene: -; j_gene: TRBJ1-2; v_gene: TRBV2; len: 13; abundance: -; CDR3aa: CASSEMGYYGYTF; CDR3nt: TGTGCCAGCAGTGAAATGGGGTACTATGGCTACACCTTC
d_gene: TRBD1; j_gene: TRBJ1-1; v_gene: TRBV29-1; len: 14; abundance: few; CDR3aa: CSGATGAVNTEAFF; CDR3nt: TGCAGCGGGGCAACAGGGGCGGTGAACACTGAAGCTTTCTTT
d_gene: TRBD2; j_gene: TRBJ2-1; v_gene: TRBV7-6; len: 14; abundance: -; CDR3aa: CASSLEVAGVEQFF; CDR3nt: TGTGCCAGCAGCTTAGAGGTAGCGGGAGTTGAGCAGTTCTTC
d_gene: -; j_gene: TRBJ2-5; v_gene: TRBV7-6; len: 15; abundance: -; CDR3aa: CASSPNWTGRETQYF; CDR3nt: TGTGCCAGCAGCCCAAACTGGACCGGGAGAGAGACCCAGTACTTC
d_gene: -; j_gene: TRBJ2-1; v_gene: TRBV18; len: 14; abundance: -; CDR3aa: CASSPSLNGDEQFF; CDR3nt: TGTGCCAGCTCACCCAGCCTCAATGGTGATGAGCAGTTCTTC
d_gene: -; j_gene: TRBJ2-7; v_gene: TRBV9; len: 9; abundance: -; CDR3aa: CASRGEQYF; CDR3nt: TGTGCCAGCAGGGGGGAGCAGTACTTC
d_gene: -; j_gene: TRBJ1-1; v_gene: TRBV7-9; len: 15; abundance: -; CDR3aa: CASSLRDTMNTEAFF; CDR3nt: TGTGCCAGCAGCTTACGGGACACTATGAACACTGAAGCTTTCTTT
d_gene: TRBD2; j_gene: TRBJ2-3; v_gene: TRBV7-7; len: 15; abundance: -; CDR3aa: CASSFGTSGTDTQYF; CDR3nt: TGTGCTAGCAGCTTCGGGACTAGCGGGACAGATACGCAGTATTTT
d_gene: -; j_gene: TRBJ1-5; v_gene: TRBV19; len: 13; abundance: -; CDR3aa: CASSIPPDQPQHF; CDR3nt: TGTGCCAGTAGTATCCCCCCCGATCAGCCCCAGCATTTT
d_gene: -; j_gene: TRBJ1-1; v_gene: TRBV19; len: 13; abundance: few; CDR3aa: CASVHLMNTEAFF; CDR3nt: TGTGCCAGCGTACACCTAATGAACACTGAAGCTTTCTTT
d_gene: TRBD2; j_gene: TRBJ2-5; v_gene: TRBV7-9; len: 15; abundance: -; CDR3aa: CASSPSGGALETQYF; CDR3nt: TGTGCCAGCAGCCCTAGCGGGGGGGCGTTGGAGACCCAGTACTTC
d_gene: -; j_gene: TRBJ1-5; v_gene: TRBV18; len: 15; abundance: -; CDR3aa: CASSRTASGNQPQHF; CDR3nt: TGTGCCAGCTCTAGGACAGCCTCGGGCAATCAGCCCCAGCATTTT
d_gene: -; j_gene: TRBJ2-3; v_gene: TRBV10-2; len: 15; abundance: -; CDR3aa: CASRGPPDPTDTQYF; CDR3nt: TGCGCCAGCCGCGGGCCCCCAGACCCCACAGATACGCAGTATTTT
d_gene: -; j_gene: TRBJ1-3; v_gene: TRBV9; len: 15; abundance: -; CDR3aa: CASSAGGTPRNTIYF; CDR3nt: TGTGCCAGCAGCGCCGGAGGCACCCCGAGAAACACCATATATTTT
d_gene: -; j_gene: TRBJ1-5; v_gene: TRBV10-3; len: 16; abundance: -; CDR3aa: CAISDRPWDGNQPQHF; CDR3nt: TGTGCCATCAGTGATAGACCCTGGGATGGCAATCAGCCCCAGCATTTT
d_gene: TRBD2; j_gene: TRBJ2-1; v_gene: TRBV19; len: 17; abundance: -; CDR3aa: CASSRYGLAGDDNEQFF; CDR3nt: TGTGCCAGTAGTAGATACGGACTAGCGGGAGACGACAATGAGCAGTTCTTC